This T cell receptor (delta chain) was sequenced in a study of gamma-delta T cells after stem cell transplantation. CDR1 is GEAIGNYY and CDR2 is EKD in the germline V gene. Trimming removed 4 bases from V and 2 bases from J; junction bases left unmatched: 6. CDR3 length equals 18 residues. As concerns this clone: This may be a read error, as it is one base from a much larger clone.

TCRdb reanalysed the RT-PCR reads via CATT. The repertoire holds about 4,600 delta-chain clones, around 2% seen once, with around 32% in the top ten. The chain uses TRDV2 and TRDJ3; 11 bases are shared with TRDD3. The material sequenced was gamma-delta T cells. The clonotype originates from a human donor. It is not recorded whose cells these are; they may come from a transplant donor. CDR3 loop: CACEPHWGIAWDTRQMFF. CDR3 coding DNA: TGTGCCTGTGAACCCCACTGGGGGATAGCCTGGGACACCCGACAGATGTTTTTC.